Shown below are 27 T cell receptor beta chains from a single sample sequenced in a study of identical twins. Each CDR3 protein is one row after TCRdb ran MiXCR on the 5' RACE reads. This sample has about 700,000 distinct CDR3 sequences, with over 8.5% found just once. This sample was shared with a second study, whose subject was yellow fever vaccine responses in identical twins.

Sequenced: PBMCs. These receptors originate from a woman younger than 30 in good health.

CDR3 DNA: TGCAGTGCCAAGGATAGCGGGTTAGCGGATACGCAGTATTTT. Translated, it gives CSAKDSGLADTQYF. The gene calls are TRBV20-1 and TRBJ2-3, with TRBD2 matching over 7 bases. The CDR3 totals 14 residues. The germline V gene encodes CDR1 DFQATT and CDR2 SNEGSKA (reference sequence). V trimming: 6 bases; J trimming: 6 bases; junction bases outside the gene matches: 12.

This clonotype has more than one count but fewer than ten. The chain links TRBV29-1 to TRBJ2-7; D is perhaps TRBD2 (5 bases). The CDR3 length is 11 residues. Trimming pared 4 bases from V and 3 bases from J, leaving 7 bases between. Germline loops: CDR1 SQVTM, CDR2 ANQGSEA. The CDR3 DNA reads TGCAGCGTTGTTCGGGGCTACGAGCAGTACTTC. It specifies CSVVRGYEQYF.

Ten or more counts support this clonotype. The chain carries TRBV6-2 or TRBV6-3 and TRBJ2-2, with 9 bases fitting TRBD2. Unmatched junction bases numbered 20, after V lost 5 bases and J lost 4 bases. Germline V gene lookup returns CDR1 MNHEY and CDR2 SVGEGT. This CDR3 has 20 residues. DNA of the CDR3: TGTGCCAGCAGTGGGACCGGGAACAATGGAGCGGGAGGAATCACCGGGGAGCTGTTTTTT. Protein product: CASSGTGNNGAGGITGELFF.

This clonotype appeared many times. DNA for the CDR3: TGTGCCAGCAGTTTTGGACTAGCGGGAGCGGCCGAGCAGTACTTC. Its translation is CASSFGLAGAAEQYF. The chain employs TRBV12-3 or TRBV12-4 and TRBJ2-7, with TRBD2 matching over 13 bases. V dropped 3 bases and J dropped 6; count of bases not matched to a gene: 5. CDR3 length: 15 residues.

Ten or more counts support this clonotype. The chain combines TRBV5-8 with TRBJ2-7; D is perhaps TRBD2 (6 bases). V was clipped by 2 bases and J by 4 bases, with 16 bases between them. Germline CDR1 SGHTS, CDR2 YDEGEE. The CDR3 extends over 15 amino acids. DNA of the CDR3: TGTGCCAGCAGCTTAAAAACGGGACTCGGATACGAGCAGTACTTC. Protein product: CASSLKTGLGYEQYF.

In this sample, this clonotype turned up many times. This sequence joins TRBV12-3 or TRBV12-4 and TRBJ1-1; D not resolved. The V end was cut by 2 bases, the J end by 6 bases, with 13 bases between. This CDR3 spans 14 amino acids. For the CDR3, the DNA is TGTGCCAGCAGTTTAACGGGTGGTAGGTCTGAAGCTTTCTTT. This encodes CASSLTGGRSEAFF.

This clonotype was detected ten times or more. The chain links TRBV6-2 or TRBV6-3 to TRBJ2-7; D perhaps matches TRBD2 (6 bases). Germline loops: CDR1 MNHEY, CDR2 SVGEGT. This CDR3 contains 14 residues. Trimming took 6 bases from V and 3 from J, leaving 15 bases between them. CDR3 sequence: CASSHPGGIYEQYF. In DNA, the CDR3 is TGTGCCAGCAGCCACCCGGGCGGGATCTACGAGCAGTACTTC.

This clonotype was picked up a small number of times. This chain uses TRBV20-1 with TRBJ2-7; possibly TRBD2 for D (6 bases). The CDR3 is 15 residues long. V was cut by 2 bases and J by 2 bases, with 16 bases left in between. The germline gives CDR1 DFQATT, CDR2 SNEGSKA (reference sequence). Here the CDR3 reads CSARSLERLAYEQYF. The CDR3 region has the DNA TGCAGTGCTAGATCCTTGGAACGACTAGCCTACGAGCAGTACTTC.

This sequence joins TRBV19 and TRBJ2-5; weak D call: TRBD1 (5 bases). Trimming took 3 bases from V and 1 from J, leaving 12 bases between them. The CDR3 totals 15 residues. Germline CDR1 and CDR2: LNHDA and SQIVND (reference sequence). CDR3 DNA sequence: TGTGCCAGTAGTATGGGGCGGAAAGTCCAAGAGACCCAGTACTTC. It specifies CASSMGRKVQETQYF.

The rearrangement joins TRBV7-1 to TRBJ2-4; 8 nucleotides line up with TRBD2. TRBV7-1 is classed as an ORF, of uncertain function. This CDR3 region has 22 residues. Germline trimming cut 1 base from V and 3 bases from J; bases unmatched to any gene: 23. CDR3 in amino acids: CASSSGRFRSGSVGWVKNIQYF. CDR3 in DNA: TGTGCCAGCAGCTCAGGAAGATTTAGAAGCGGGAGCGTGGGGTGGGTCAAAAACATTCAGTACTTC.

The sample holds a few counts of this clonotype. J is TRBJ2-3 and V is TRBV4-2; 10 bases are a match to TRBD2. Germline CDR1 LGHNA, CDR2 YNFKEQ. J lost 0 bases, V lost 0 bases, and 15 bases had no gene match. The CDR3 sequence is 21 residues long. CDR3 residues: CASSQDNNFLAGASSTDTQYF. The CDR3 DNA reads as TGTGCCAGCAGCCAAGATAACAACTTTCTAGCGGGGGCCTCTAGCACAGATACGCAGTATTTT.

This clonotype came up many times. J is TRBJ2-7 and V is TRBV7-9; D is ambiguous. Germline V lookup: CDR1 SEHNR, CDR2 FQNEAQ (reference sequence). V lost 5 bases and J 0 bases, leaving 5 bases between the germline ends. The CDR3 length is 12 residues. The CDR3 bases are TGTGCCAGCAGCGCCAACTCCTACGAGCAGTACTTC. Its translation is CASSANSYEQYF.

This clonotype has more than one count but fewer than ten. The chain recombines TRBV3-1 with TRBJ1-1, with unresolved D. The CDR3 has 17 residues. Trimming removed 4 bases at V and 4 bases at J, with 22 bases between. CDR1 LGHDT and CDR2 YNNKEL come from the germline V gene (reference sequence). CDR3 coding DNA: TGTGCCAGCAGCCCCGTAAAGGGAAAGGGAGCCTTCACTGAAGCTTTCTTT. Amino acid sequence: CASSPVKGKGAFTEAFF.

This chain uses TRBV7-2 with TRBJ2-7, with TRBD2 identical over 8 bases. This CDR3 is 15 amino acids long. The V segment lost 6 bases and the J segment 6 bases; nucleotides outside the gene matches: 13. Germline CDR1 is SGHTA and CDR2 is FQGNSA. Written as DNA, the CDR3 is TGTGCCAGCAGGGTAGGGGCCCGGGAGGGGAGCGAGCAGTACTTC. This translates into CASRVGAREGSEQYF.

The chain uses TRBV19 and TRBJ2-7, with 15 bases that match TRBD2. The length of the CDR3 is 16 residues. Per the germline V gene, CDR1 is LNHDA and CDR2 is SQIVND (reference sequence). Losses at the gene ends were 8 bases for V and 1 base for J; bases not matched to a gene: 6. CDR3 sequence reads: CASRSGTSGRSYEQYF. The CDR3 coding sequence is TGTGCCAGTCGCTCCGGGACTAGCGGGAGGTCCTACGAGCAGTACTTC.

At least ten counts were recorded for this clonotype. The rearrangement joins TRBV7-4 to TRBJ2-7; TRBD1 might be the D (5 bases). Germline values: CDR1 SGHVT, CDR2 SQSDAQ. The CDR3 is 17 residues long. V lost 3 bases and J lost 1, with 19 bases in between. The CDR3 region has the DNA TGTGCCAGCAGCTTGCAGAGAACCAGGGTTCTTTCCTACGAGCAGTACTTC. It is translated as CASSLQRTRVLSYEQYF. Drawing the rest from reference TRBV7-4 and TRBJ2-7, the complete variable domain is GAGVSQSPRYKVAKRGRDVALRCDSISGHVTLYWYRQTLGQGSEVLTYSQSDAQRDKSGRPSGRFSAERPERSVSTLKIQRTEQGDSAVYLCASSLQRTRVLSYEQYFGPGTRLTVT.

This sequence joins TRBV7-9 and TRBJ2-1; TRBD2 matches at 8 bases. In germline, CDR1 is SEHNR, CDR2 FQNEAQ (reference sequence). With V trimmed by 0 bases and J by 5 bases, 9 bases remained unmatched. The CDR3 runs 17 residues. The CDR3 region has the DNA TGTGCCAGCAGCTTAGCTCCGGCGGGAGGTATGGACAATGAGCAGTTCTTC. Translation gives CASSLAPAGGMDNEQFF.

The J gene is TRBJ2-2, the V gene TRBV20-1, with D possibly TRBD2 on 6 matching bases. The V end was cut by 5 bases, the J end by 5 bases, with 15 bases between. Germline CDR1 DFQATT, CDR2 SNEGSKA (reference sequence). The CDR3 is made up of 14 amino acids. As DNA, the CDR3 is TGCAGTGCTCTCCGGGGGATAGTTACCGGGGAGCTGTTTTTT. As protein: CSALRGIVTGELFF.

V gene TRBV27 combines with J gene TRBJ1-6; D remains unclear. CDR1 MNHEY and CDR2 SMNVEV come from the germline V gene (reference sequence). CDR3 length: 13 residues. V was cut by 6 bases and J by 3 bases, with 6 bases left in between. The CDR3 region has the DNA TGTGCCAGCAGCGGGGACTATAATTCACCCCTCCACTTT. Its protein is CASSGDYNSPLHF.

This chain connects TRBV6-5 to TRBJ2-3; 7 bases agree with TRBD1. This CDR3 has 16 amino acids. V lost 2 bases to trimming and J lost 2 bases; unmatched junction nucleotides: 7. The V gene's germline CDR1 is MNHEY and CDR2 SVGAGI. The DNA of the CDR3 is TGTGCCAGCAGTTACCTCCGGACAGGATCCACAGATACGCAGTATTTT. Translating it yields CASSYLRTGSTDTQYF.

This clonotype was recorded at least ten times. The rearrangement joins TRBV12-3 or TRBV12-4 to TRBJ1-4, with D perhaps matching TRBD1 (5 bases). The ends were cut back, 0 bases at V and 0 bases at J, with 5 bases in the middle. CDR3 length equals 15 residues. CDR3 nucleotide sequence: TGTGCCAGCAGTTTAGCGACAGCAACTAATGAAAAACTGTTTTTT. Its protein is CASSLATATNEKLFF.

The CDR3 sequence is CSARLKWGEQFF. DNA of the CDR3: TGCAGTGCTAGACTCAAGTGGGGTGAGCAGTTCTTC. This chain joins TRBV20-1 and TRBJ2-1; D not resolved. The CDR3 sequence is 12 residues long. V lost 2 bases and J 9 bases, leaving 11 bases between the germline ends. From germline, CDR1 is DFQATT and CDR2 SNEGSKA (reference sequence).

This chain connects TRBV5-1 to TRBJ2-7; 7 bases match TRBD2. Losses at the gene ends were 0 bases for V and 0 bases for J; bases not matched to a gene: 6. The CDR3 loop spans 16 amino acids. Per the germline V gene, CDR1 is SGHRS and CDR2 is YFSETQ. CDR3 amino acids: CASSLDAGVLSYEQYF. The CDR3, as DNA: TGCGCCAGCAGCTTGGACGCGGGGGTCCTCTCCTACGAGCAGTACTTC.

This clonotype was recorded a few times. The J gene is TRBJ2-7, the V gene TRBV28; 8 positions agree with TRBD1. J lost 1 base, V lost 2 bases, and 4 bases had no gene match. The CDR3 runs to 15 residues. Germline V CDR1 and CDR2: MDHEN, SYDVKM. The CDR3 sequence is CASSLRTGSSYEQYF. For the CDR3, the DNA is TGTGCCAGCAGTTTACGGACAGGGAGTTCCTACGAGCAGTACTTC.

V usage is TRBV5-6 and J usage is TRBJ2-7; a possible D gene is TRBD2 (6 bases). Trimming pared 2 bases from V and 4 bases from J, leaving 16 bases between. The CDR3 has 15 amino acids. The germline CDR1 and CDR2 sequences are SGHDT and YYEEEE. Here the CDR3 reads CASSFGGGSLYEQYF. The DNA of the CDR3 is TGTGCCAGCAGCTTCGGGGGAGGTTCACTATACGAGCAGTACTTC. The whole variable domain, remainder taken from reference TRBV5-6 and TRBJ2-7, is DAGVTQSPTHLIKTRGQQVTLRCSPKSGHDTVSWYQQALGQGPQFIFQYYEEEERQRGNFPDRFSGHQFPNYSSELNVNALLLGDSALYLCASSFGGGSLYEQYFGPGTRLTVT.

J is TRBJ1-1 and V is TRBV9; no clear D. V lost 4 bases to trimming and J lost 1 base, with 11 bases between them. In germline, CDR1 is SGDLS, CDR2 YYNGEE. This CDR3 is built from 14 residues. CDR3 sequence: CASSSSFGNTEAFF. CDR3 coding DNA: TGTGCCAGCAGCTCCAGCTTCGGGAACACTGAAGCTTTCTTT.

In regard to this clonotype: The germline gene is not matched at one end of the junction; a read error may be the cause. The rearrangement uses TRBV27 and TRBJ2-2, with D perhaps TRBD2 (5 bases). The CDR3 is 14 amino acids. The V gene's germline CDR1 is MNHEY and CDR2 SMNVEV (reference sequence). DNA for the CDR3: TGTGCCAGCAGTTTGGGAGCGAACTCCGGGGAGCTGTTTTTT. Its protein is CASSLGANSGELFF.